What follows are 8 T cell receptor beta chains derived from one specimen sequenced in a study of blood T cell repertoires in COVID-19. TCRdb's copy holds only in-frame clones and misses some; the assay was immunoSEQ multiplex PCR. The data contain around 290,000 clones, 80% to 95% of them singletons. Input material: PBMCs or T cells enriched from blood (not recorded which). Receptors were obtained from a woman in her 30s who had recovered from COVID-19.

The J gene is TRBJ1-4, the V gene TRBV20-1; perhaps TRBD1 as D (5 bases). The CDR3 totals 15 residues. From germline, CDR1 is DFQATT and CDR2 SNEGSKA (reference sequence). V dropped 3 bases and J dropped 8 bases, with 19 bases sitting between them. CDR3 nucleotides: TGCAGTGCTAGTGCCGGGACTCTCAAAGGCGAAAAACTGTTTTTT. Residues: CSASAGTLKGEKLFF.

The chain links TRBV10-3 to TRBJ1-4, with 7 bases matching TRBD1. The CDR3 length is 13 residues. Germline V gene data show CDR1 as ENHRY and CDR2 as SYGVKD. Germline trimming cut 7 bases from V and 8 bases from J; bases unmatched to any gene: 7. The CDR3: CAIMRGPGEKLFF. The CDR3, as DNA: TGTGCCATCATGAGGGGGCCGGGGGAAAAACTGTTTTTT.

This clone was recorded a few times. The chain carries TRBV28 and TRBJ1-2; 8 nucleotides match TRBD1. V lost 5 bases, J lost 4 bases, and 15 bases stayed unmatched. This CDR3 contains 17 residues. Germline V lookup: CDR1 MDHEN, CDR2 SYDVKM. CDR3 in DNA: TGTGCCAGCAGTATGACAGGGGCCCTACCGGCTAGCTATGGCTACACCTTC. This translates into CASSMTGALPASYGYTF.

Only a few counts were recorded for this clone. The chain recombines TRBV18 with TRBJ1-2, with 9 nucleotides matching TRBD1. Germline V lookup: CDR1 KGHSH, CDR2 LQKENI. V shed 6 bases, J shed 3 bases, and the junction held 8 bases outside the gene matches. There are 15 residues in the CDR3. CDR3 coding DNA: TGTGCCAGCTCGTTCTCGACAGGGGGGGACTATGGCTACACCTTC. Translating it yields CASSFSTGGDYGYTF.

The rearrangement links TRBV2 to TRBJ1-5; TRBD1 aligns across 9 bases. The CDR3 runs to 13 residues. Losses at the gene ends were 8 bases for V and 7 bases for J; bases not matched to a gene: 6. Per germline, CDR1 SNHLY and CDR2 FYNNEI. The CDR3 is CASGTGGRQPQHF. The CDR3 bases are TGTGCCAGCGGAACAGGGGGCCGGCAGCCCCAGCATTTT. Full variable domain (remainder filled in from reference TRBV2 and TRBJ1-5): EPEVTQTPSHQVTQMGQEVILRCVPISNHLYFYWYRQILGQKVEFLVSFYNNEISEKSEIFDDQFSVERPDGSNFTLKIRSTKLEDSAMYFCASGTGGRQPQHFGDGTRLSIL.

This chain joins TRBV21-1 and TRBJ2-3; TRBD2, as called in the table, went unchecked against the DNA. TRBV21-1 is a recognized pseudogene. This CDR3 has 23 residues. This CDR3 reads CASSKALITQTSGRERRTDTQYF. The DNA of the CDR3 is TGTGCCAGCAGCAAAGCTTTAATTACCCAGACTAGCGGGAGAGAACGCCGCACAGATACGCAGTATTTT.

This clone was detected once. CDR3 DNA: TGTGCCAGCAGACAGGGGGCAGGTCAGCCCCAGCATTTT. It specifies CASRQGAGQPQHF. This chain connects TRBV11-2 to TRBJ1-5, with 9 bases that match TRBD1. The V and J ends lost 6 bases and 6 bases, in that order; junction bases with no gene match: 3. Germline CDR1 is SGHAT and CDR2 is FQNNGV. CDR3 length equals 13 residues.

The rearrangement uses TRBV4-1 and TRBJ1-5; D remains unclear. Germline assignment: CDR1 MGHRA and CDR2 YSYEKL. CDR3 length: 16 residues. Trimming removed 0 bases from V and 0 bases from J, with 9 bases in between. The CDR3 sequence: CASSQDTDYSNQPQHF. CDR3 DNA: TGCGCCAGCAGCCAAGATACAGACTATAGCAATCAGCCCCAGCATTTT.